This TCR beta chain comes out of a study of immune evolution from preneoplasia to lung adenocarcinoma. Study-level results: Highest clonality occurred in KRAS-mutant, not EGFR-mutant or double wild-type, nodules. From normal lung to invasive adenocarcinoma, top clone frequencies appeared to decrease.

With regard to this clone: Its target is not known.

Patient tissue came from resections in Japan or China, 2014–2017. H&E slides confirmed each diagnosis, reviewed by two pathologists independently. Sequencing used immunoSEQ multiplex PCR; TCRdb keeps in-frame clones, though not all of them. The table shows around 6,000 clones, with 85% to 90% occurring only once. This clonotype originated in a person between 50 and 70 years old with lung adenocarcinoma. What was sequenced was FFPE invasive lung adenocarcinoma tissue.

The CDR3, as DNA: TGTGCCAGCTCATCGCCGGGATCACGGGAGACCCAGTACTTC. This sequence encodes CASSSPGSRETQYF. The rearrangement uses TRBV18 and TRBJ2-5, with D maybe TRBD2 (5 bases). Germline V CDR1 and CDR2: KGHSH, LQKENI. Trimming stripped 5 bases from V and 5 bases from J, with 15 bases between. The CDR3 contains 14 residues. Variable domain in full (rest from reference TRBV18 and TRBJ2-5): NAGVMQNPRHLVRRRGQEARLRCSPMKGHSHVYWYRQLPEEGLKFMVYLQKENIIDESGMPKERFSAEFPKEGPSILRIQQVVRGDSAAYFCASSSPGSRETQYFGPGTRLLVL.